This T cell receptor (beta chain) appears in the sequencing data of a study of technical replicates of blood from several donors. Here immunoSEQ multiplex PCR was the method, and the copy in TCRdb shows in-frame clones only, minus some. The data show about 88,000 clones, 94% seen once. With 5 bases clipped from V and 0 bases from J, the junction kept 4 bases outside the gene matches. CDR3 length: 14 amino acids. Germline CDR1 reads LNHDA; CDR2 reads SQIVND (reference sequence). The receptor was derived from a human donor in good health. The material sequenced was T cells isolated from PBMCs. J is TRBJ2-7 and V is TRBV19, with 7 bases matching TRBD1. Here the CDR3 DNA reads TGTGCCAGTAGTCGCCGGGACAGCTCCTACGAGCAGTACTTC. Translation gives CASSRRDSSYEQYF.